The clone carrying this TCR beta chain was counted a few times. What it recognizes is unknown. The CDR3 covers 15 residues. Trimming took off 2 bases at V and 5 bases at J, with 13 bases between the two ends. The data were taken from a study of blood T cells in healthy people across ages. It was with a sample-barcoded 5' primer and a J-beta primer mix that a second PCR of about 7 to 12 cycles was run. TCRdb passed the 5' RACE reads through MiXCR, listing each CDR3 protein once. The table lists 1.5 million to 2 million distinct CDR3 sequences, 28% of them singletons. Study-wide results and caveats: Long-lived and aged donors differed, with more naive CD4+ cells and higher diversity in the long-lived. Significant beta diversity loss was already apparent by age around 40, declining roughly linearly.

The TCR originated in a woman in her twenties or thirties in good health. The rearrangement links TRBV12-3 or TRBV12-4 to TRBJ2-1; tentatively, D is TRBD2 (6 bases). The sample consisted of blood. CDR3 coding DNA: TGTGCCAGCAGTTTACTCCTCGGAGGGGACAATGAGCAGTTCTTC. Its translation: CASSLLLGGDNEQFF.